Listed below are T cell receptor beta chains from one sample, sequenced in a study of blood T cells in healthy people across ages. TCRdb analysed the 5' RACE reads with MiXCR anew, one entry per CDR3 protein. The sample carries some 1.5 million distinct CDR3 sequences, less than 45% recorded once. The material sequenced was blood. All receptors derive from a young woman in good health. Each CDR3 is given with its conserved first and last residue. A D gene is named only where the DNA matches it firmly. Clone sizes are given selectively: once, few, many, or a class where the clone is expanded.

clone_size: once; d_call: TRBD1; j_call: TRBJ2-7; v_call: TRBV2; cdr3_nt: TGTGCCAGCATTGGACAGGTCTATTCCTACGAGCAGTACTTC; cdr3_aa: CASIGQVYSYEQYF
clone_size: NA; d_call: NA; j_call: TRBJ2-3; v_call: TRBV20-1; cdr3_nt: TGCAGTGCTAGGAGGGCGGAGACTAGCACAGATACGCAGTATTTT; cdr3_aa: CSARRAETSTDTQYF
clone_size: NA; d_call: TRBD2; j_call: TRBJ2-4; v_call: TRBV12-3/TRBV12-4; cdr3_nt: TGTGCCAACAGTTTAGGGGAGGGGCTAGCCAAAAACATTCAGTACTTC; cdr3_aa: CANSLGEGLAKNIQYF
clone_size: NA; d_call: NA; j_call: TRBJ2-3; v_call: TRBV7-2; cdr3_nt: TGTGCCAGCAGCTTAGGTCGCCATACGCAGTATTTT; cdr3_aa: CASSLGRHTQYF
clone_size: NA; d_call: NA; j_call: TRBJ2-2; v_call: TRBV27; cdr3_nt: TGTGCCAGCAGTTTATACCCCGGGGCCACCGGGGAGCTGTTTTTT; cdr3_aa: CASSLYPGATGELFF
clone_size: NA; d_call: NA; j_call: TRBJ2-7; v_call: TRBV5-1; cdr3_nt: TGCGCCAGCAGCACGGAGGGCAGAGGGTCTAGCTCCTACGAGCAGTACTTC; cdr3_aa: CASSTEGRGSSSYEQYF
clone_size: NA; d_call: NA; j_call: TRBJ2-7; v_call: TRBV29-1; cdr3_nt: TGCAGCGTTCCAGGGGTATGGACCTACAATGAGCAGTACTTC; cdr3_aa: CSVPGVWTYNEQYF
clone_size: few; d_call: NA; j_call: TRBJ2-7; v_call: TRBV11-2; cdr3_nt: TGTGCCAGCAGCGCTATCTCTCACGAGCAGTACTTC; cdr3_aa: CASSAISHEQYF
clone_size: NA; d_call: NA; j_call: TRBJ2-3; v_call: TRBV7-2; cdr3_nt: TGTGCCAGCAGCTTAACGGGGATAAACACAGATACGCAGTATTTT; cdr3_aa: CASSLTGINTDTQYF
clone_size: few; d_call: NA; j_call: TRBJ2-1; v_call: TRBV7-2; cdr3_nt: TGTGCCAGCAGCTTAAGCGTCAATGAGCAGTTCTTC; cdr3_aa: CASSLSVNEQFF
clone_size: NA; d_call: NA; j_call: TRBJ1-3; v_call: TRBV6-5; cdr3_nt: TGTGCCAGCAGTTACTCGGGCTACTCTGGAAACACCATATATTTT; cdr3_aa: CASSYSGYSGNTIYF
clone_size: few; d_call: NA; j_call: TRBJ1-1; v_call: TRBV7-2; cdr3_nt: TGTGCCAGCAGTTTCTCCGGGACGGAAAACACTGAAGCTTTCTTT; cdr3_aa: CASSFSGTENTEAFF
clone_size: NA; d_call: NA; j_call: TRBJ2-7; v_call: TRBV29-1; cdr3_nt: TGCAGCGTTTTAGGGCCGTACGAGCAGTACTTC; cdr3_aa: CSVLGPYEQYF
clone_size: NA; d_call: NA; j_call: TRBJ1-4; v_call: TRBV7-9; cdr3_nt: TGTGCCAGCAGCTTAGGTGGGGGCGGTTCTGAAAAACTGTTTTTT; cdr3_aa: CASSLGGGGSEKLFF
clone_size: few; d_call: TRBD1; j_call: TRBJ2-5; v_call: TRBV6-2/TRBV6-3; cdr3_nt: TGTGCCAGCAGTCGGCCTCGGACAGGGGAAGAGACCCAGTACTTC; cdr3_aa: CASSRPRTGEETQYF
clone_size: NA; d_call: NA; j_call: TRBJ2-5; v_call: TRBV20-1; cdr3_nt: TGCAGCGCTACACACCCGGGGGGCGGAGGCGAAGAGACCCAGTACTTC; cdr3_aa: CSATHPGGGGEETQYF
clone_size: once; d_call: NA; j_call: TRBJ2-3; v_call: TRBV4-3; cdr3_nt: TGCGCCAGCAGCCAAACTTTATTTGTAGGTACGCAGTATTTT; cdr3_aa: CASSQTLFVGTQYF
clone_size: NA; d_call: NA; j_call: TRBJ2-7; v_call: TRBV20-1; cdr3_nt: TGCAGTGCTAGCGTTCACAAAGCCTACGAGCAGTACTTC; cdr3_aa: CSASVHKAYEQYF
clone_size: NA; d_call: NA; j_call: TRBJ2-2; v_call: TRBV4-3; cdr3_nt: TGCGCCAGCAGCCCCCCTCCCCGTGGCGGGGAGCTGTTTTTT; cdr3_aa: CASSPPPRGGELFF
clone_size: NA; d_call: TRBD1; j_call: TRBJ1-2; v_call: TRBV20-1; cdr3_nt: TGCAGTGCTAGGGTCTTGGACAGGGGGCCGATGAGCTACACCTTC; cdr3_aa: CSARVLDRGPMSYTF
clone_size: NA; d_call: NA; j_call: TRBJ2-5; v_call: TRBV6-2/TRBV6-3; cdr3_nt: TGTGCCAGCAGCAAGGGTATGGAGACCCAGTACTTC; cdr3_aa: CASSKGMETQYF
clone_size: NA; d_call: TRBD1; j_call: TRBJ1-1; v_call: TRBV6-6; cdr3_nt: TGTGCCAGCAGTTCCTCCGGGACAGGGGCTAACACTGAAGCTTTCTTT; cdr3_aa: CASSSSGTGANTEAFF
clone_size: many; d_call: TRBD1; j_call: TRBJ2-1; v_call: TRBV29-1; cdr3_nt: TGCAGCGTTGCTAAACCCGGGACAGGGGTTTCGAGGTACAATGAGCAGTTCTTC; cdr3_aa: CSVAKPGTGVSRYNEQFF
clone_size: NA; d_call: NA; j_call: TRBJ2-7; v_call: TRBV5-5; cdr3_nt: TGTGCCAGCCGTCCGTACAATGAGCAGTACTTC; cdr3_aa: CASRPYNEQYF
clone_size: many; d_call: TRBD2; j_call: TRBJ2-1; v_call: TRBV29-1; cdr3_nt: TGCAGCTTCCGAATCAGAGCGGGAGTAATCCTCAATGAGCAGTTCTTC; cdr3_aa: CSFRIRAGVILNEQFF
clone_size: NA; d_call: NA; j_call: TRBJ2-4; v_call: TRBV20-1; cdr3_nt: TGCAGTGCTAGAGATGCAGGTGCTGCCAAAAACATTCAGTACTTC; cdr3_aa: CSARDAGAAKNIQYF
clone_size: few; d_call: TRBD2; j_call: TRBJ2-1; v_call: TRBV3-1; cdr3_nt: TGTGCCAGCAGCCAACTTCCGCGGGGGGAAATTGAGCAGTTCTTC; cdr3_aa: CASSQLPRGEIEQFF
clone_size: NA; d_call: TRBD1; j_call: TRBJ1-2; v_call: TRBV7-9; cdr3_nt: TGTGCCTGCAGCTTAGAGCGTGTGACAGGGACGCGCAACTATGGCTACACCTTC; cdr3_aa: CACSLERVTGTRNYGYTF
clone_size: NA; d_call: NA; j_call: TRBJ1-2; v_call: TRBV20-1; cdr3_nt: TGCAGTGCTAGACCTATCGACTTACCCCTCTCCCATTATGGCTACACCTTC; cdr3_aa: CSARPIDLPLSHYGYTF
clone_size: few; d_call: TRBD2; j_call: TRBJ2-7; v_call: TRBV7-9; cdr3_nt: TGTGCCAGCAGCTTAGAAATTTGGACTAGCGGGAGTGTATCCTACGAGCAGTACTTC; cdr3_aa: CASSLEIWTSGSVSYEQYF
clone_size: NA; d_call: TRBD1; j_call: TRBJ1-1; v_call: TRBV5-1; cdr3_nt: TGCGCCAGCAGCCCAGGGACAGCCTGGGGTGAAGCTTTCTTT; cdr3_aa: CASSPGTAWGEAFF
clone_size: NA; d_call: NA; j_call: TRBJ1-2; v_call: TRBV10-3; cdr3_nt: TGTGCCATCAGCGCCACTGGACGGAACTTGCTTGCGAACGATGGCTACACCTTC; cdr3_aa: CAISATGRNLLANDGYTF
clone_size: NA; d_call: NA; j_call: TRBJ2-1; v_call: TRBV24-1; cdr3_nt: TGTGCCACCAGTGACCTTTCCTACAATGAGCAGTTCTTC; cdr3_aa: CATSDLSYNEQFF
clone_size: NA; d_call: TRBD1; j_call: TRBJ1-6; v_call: TRBV5-5; cdr3_nt: TGTGCCAGCAGCATCCGGGACAGGAGCTCCTATAATTCACCCCTCCACTTT; cdr3_aa: CASSIRDRSSYNSPLHF
clone_size: few; d_call: NA; j_call: TRBJ2-5; v_call: TRBV20-1; cdr3_nt: TGCAGTGCTAGAGAGGGGATAGAGACCCAGTACTTC; cdr3_aa: CSAREGIETQYF
clone_size: NA; d_call: NA; j_call: TRBJ1-6; v_call: TRBV9; cdr3_nt: TGTGCCAGCTCGAAAAAGGCGTCCTATAATTCACCCCTCCACTTT; cdr3_aa: CASSKKASYNSPLHF
clone_size: NA; d_call: NA; j_call: TRBJ2-7; v_call: TRBV5-1; cdr3_nt: TGCGCCAGCAGCTTGGAAGGGGGTGTTTGGGACGAGCAGTACTTC; cdr3_aa: CASSLEGGVWDEQYF
clone_size: NA; d_call: NA; j_call: TRBJ2-7; v_call: TRBV6-5; cdr3_nt: TGTGCTAGCAGAGTCCGGAGACCCAGAGCCGGCGACGAGCAGTACTTC; cdr3_aa: CASRVRRPRAGDEQYF
clone_size: NA; d_call: NA; j_call: TRBJ1-2; v_call: TRBV14; cdr3_nt: TGTGCCAGCAGCCGTCGGACAGACCCTAATAACTATGGCTACACCTTC; cdr3_aa: CASSRRTDPNNYGYTF
clone_size: NA; d_call: NA; j_call: TRBJ1-5; v_call: TRBV25-1; cdr3_nt: TGTGCCAGCAGTGAAAACCGACAGGAGAGCAATCAGCCCCAGCATTTT; cdr3_aa: CASSENRQESNQPQHF
clone_size: few; d_call: NA; j_call: TRBJ1-2; v_call: TRBV18; cdr3_nt: TGTGCCAGCTCACCCCTCGACTATGGCTACACCTTC; cdr3_aa: CASSPLDYGYTF
clone_size: NA; d_call: TRBD2; j_call: TRBJ2-1; v_call: TRBV4-3; cdr3_nt: TGCGCCAGCAGCCCAAGACTAGCGGGAAGTCCTGAGCAGTTCTTC; cdr3_aa: CASSPRLAGSPEQFF
clone_size: few; d_call: NA; j_call: TRBJ1-2; v_call: TRBV29-1; cdr3_nt: TGCAGCGTTGTGGTCCGAGAAAACTATGGCTACACCTTC; cdr3_aa: CSVVVRENYGYTF
clone_size: few; d_call: NA; j_call: TRBJ2-7; v_call: TRBV20-1; cdr3_nt: TGCAGTGCTAGAGATGTTTCGGCCCTCCGGGAGCAGTACTTC; cdr3_aa: CSARDVSALREQYF
clone_size: NA; d_call: NA; j_call: TRBJ2-5; v_call: TRBV7-9; cdr3_nt: TGTGCCAGCAGCTTAGTGGTGGCAGGCAAGGGTGGAGAGACCCAGTACTTC; cdr3_aa: CASSLVVAGKGGETQYF
clone_size: NA; d_call: NA; j_call: TRBJ2-7; v_call: TRBV11-2; cdr3_nt: TGTGCCAGCAGCTTAGATTGGAGTCCGAGCTCCTACAATGAGCAGTACTTC; cdr3_aa: CASSLDWSPSSYNEQYF
clone_size: NA; d_call: NA; j_call: TRBJ1-2; v_call: TRBV6-2/TRBV6-3; cdr3_nt: TGTGCCAGCAGTTACCCCGTGTATGGCTACACCTTC; cdr3_aa: CASSYPVYGYTF
clone_size: NA; d_call: NA; j_call: TRBJ2-7; v_call: TRBV4-1; cdr3_nt: TGCGCCAGCAGCCGACCAACTCGCGGGGCCTCCAGATACGAGCAGTACTTC; cdr3_aa: CASSRPTRGASRYEQYF
clone_size: few; d_call: NA; j_call: TRBJ2-1; v_call: TRBV28; cdr3_nt: TGTGCCAGCAACACGCCCAGGGGCCTATACAATGAGCAGTTCTTC; cdr3_aa: CASNTPRGLYNEQFF
clone_size: few; d_call: NA; j_call: TRBJ2-3; v_call: TRBV7-9; cdr3_nt: TGTGCCAGCAGCAACGGGGTCCGGCCTAGCCGGAGGAATACGCAGTATTTT; cdr3_aa: CASSNGVRPSRRNTQYF
clone_size: few; d_call: TRBD1; j_call: TRBJ1-5; v_call: TRBV20-1; cdr3_nt: TGCATCACGGACAGGGGAAATCAGCCCCAGCATTTT; cdr3_aa: CITDRGNQPQHF
clone_size: few; d_call: NA; j_call: TRBJ1-5; v_call: TRBV4-1; cdr3_nt: TGCGCCAGCAGCCAAGATTTGCCGGGCTATCAGCCCCAGCATTTT; cdr3_aa: CASSQDLPGYQPQHF
clone_size: NA; d_call: TRBD1; j_call: TRBJ2-7; v_call: TRBV7-9; cdr3_nt: TGTGCCAGCAGCCTAACATACAGGGGGTGGCAGTACTTC; cdr3_aa: CASSLTYRGWQYF
clone_size: NA; d_call: NA; j_call: TRBJ1-1; v_call: TRBV20-1; cdr3_nt: TGCAGTGCTAGGGGGACACCCGCTCCAGACACTGAAGCTTTCTTT; cdr3_aa: CSARGTPAPDTEAFF
clone_size: NA; d_call: NA; j_call: TRBJ2-7; v_call: TRBV7-2; cdr3_nt: TGTGCCAGCAGCTCCCAGCGAGGGGGTTACAATGAGCAGTACTTC; cdr3_aa: CASSSQRGGYNEQYF
clone_size: few; d_call: NA; j_call: TRBJ1-2; v_call: TRBV29-1; cdr3_nt: TGCAGCGTTGAAGGGCCTGGGGACGGCTACACCTTC; cdr3_aa: CSVEGPGDGYTF